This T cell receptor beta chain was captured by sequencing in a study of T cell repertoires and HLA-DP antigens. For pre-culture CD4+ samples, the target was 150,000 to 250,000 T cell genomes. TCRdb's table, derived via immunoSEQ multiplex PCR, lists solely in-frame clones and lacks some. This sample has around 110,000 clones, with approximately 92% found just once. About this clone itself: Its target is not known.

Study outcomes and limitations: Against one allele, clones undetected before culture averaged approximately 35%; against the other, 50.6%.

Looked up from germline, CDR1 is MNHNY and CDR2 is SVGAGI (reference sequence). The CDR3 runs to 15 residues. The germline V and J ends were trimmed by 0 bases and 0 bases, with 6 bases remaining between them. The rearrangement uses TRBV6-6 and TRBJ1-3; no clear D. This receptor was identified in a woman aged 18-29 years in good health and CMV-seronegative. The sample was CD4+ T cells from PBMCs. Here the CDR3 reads CASSYSSISGNTIYF. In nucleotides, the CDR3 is TGTGCCAGCAGTTACTCGAGTATCTCTGGAAACACCATATATTTT.